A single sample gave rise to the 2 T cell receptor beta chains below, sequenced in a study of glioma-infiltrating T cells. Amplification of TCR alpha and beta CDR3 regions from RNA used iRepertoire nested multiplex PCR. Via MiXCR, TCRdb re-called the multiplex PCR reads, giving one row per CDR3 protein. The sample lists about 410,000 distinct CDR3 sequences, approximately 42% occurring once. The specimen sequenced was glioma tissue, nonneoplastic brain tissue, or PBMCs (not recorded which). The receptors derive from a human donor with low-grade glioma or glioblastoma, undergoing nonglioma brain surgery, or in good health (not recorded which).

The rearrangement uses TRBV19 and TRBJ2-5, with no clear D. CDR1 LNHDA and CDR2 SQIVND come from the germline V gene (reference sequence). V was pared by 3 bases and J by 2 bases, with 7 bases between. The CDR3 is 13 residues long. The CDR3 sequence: CASSIVLQETQYF. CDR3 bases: TGTGCCAGTAGTATCGTTCTTCAAGAGACCCAGTACTTC. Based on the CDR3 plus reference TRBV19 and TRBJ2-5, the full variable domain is DGGITQSPKYLFRKEGQNVTLSCEQNLNHDAMYWYRQDPGQGLRLIYYSQIVNDFQKGDIAEGYSVSREKKESFPLTVTSAQKNPTAFYLCASSIVLQETQYFGPGTRLLVL.

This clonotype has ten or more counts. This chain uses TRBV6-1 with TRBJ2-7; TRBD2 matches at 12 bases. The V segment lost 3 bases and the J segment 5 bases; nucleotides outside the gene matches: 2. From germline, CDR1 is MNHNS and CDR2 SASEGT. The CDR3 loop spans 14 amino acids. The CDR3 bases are TGTGCCAGCAGTGAGCTAGCGGGAGGGGACGAGCAGTACTTC. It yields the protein CASSELAGGDEQYF.